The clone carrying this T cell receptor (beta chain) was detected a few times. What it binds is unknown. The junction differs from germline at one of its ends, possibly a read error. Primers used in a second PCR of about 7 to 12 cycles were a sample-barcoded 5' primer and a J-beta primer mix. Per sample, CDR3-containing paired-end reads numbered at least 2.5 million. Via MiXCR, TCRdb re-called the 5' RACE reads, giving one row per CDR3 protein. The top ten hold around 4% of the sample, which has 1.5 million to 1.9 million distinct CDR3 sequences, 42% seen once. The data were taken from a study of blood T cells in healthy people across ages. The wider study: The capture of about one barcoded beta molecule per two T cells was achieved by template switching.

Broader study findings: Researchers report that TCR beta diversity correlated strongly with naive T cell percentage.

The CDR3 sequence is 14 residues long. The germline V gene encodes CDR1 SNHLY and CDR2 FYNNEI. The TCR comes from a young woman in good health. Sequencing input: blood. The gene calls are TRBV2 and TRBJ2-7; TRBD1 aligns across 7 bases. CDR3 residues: CDSSADRVAYEQYF. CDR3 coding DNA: TGTGACAGCAGCGCCGACAGGGTCGCCTACGAGCAGTACTTC.